This TCR beta chain stems from a study of blood T cell repertoires in COVID-19. Participants came from about two dozen US areas, aged roughly 18 to 100 years. Participants' reported clinical history set cohort assignment. The germline gives CDR1 LNHDA, CDR2 SQIVND (reference sequence). The V gene lost 7 bases and the J gene lost 8 bases, with 17 bases spanning the gap. CDR3 length equals 13 residues. The method was immunoSEQ multiplex PCR; TCRdb's version includes in-frame clones alone and lacks a portion of them. This table has fewer than 450,000 clones, roughly 87% appearing once. Sequenced input: PBMCs or T cells enriched from blood (not recorded which). The gene calls are TRBV19 and TRBJ1-1; D not resolved. This clonotype originated in a woman aged 25 to 45 who had recovered from COVID-19. The CDR3 reads CASTIGLTTEAFF. In DNA form, the CDR3 reads TGTGCCAGTACCATCGGACTCACCACGGAAGCTTTCTTT.